Here is one TCR beta chain with its context. This record comes from a study of somatic mutations in cytotoxic T cells in rheumatoid arthritis. Produced via immunoSEQ multiplex PCR; TCRdb's table is partial and in-frame only. The sample contains 23,000 or so clones, roughly 70% of which appear only once. Sample: CD8+ T cells sorted from blood. This sequence was found in a woman younger than 35 in good health.

CDR3 sequence reads: CASSGWTGASQETQYF. The CDR3 nucleotides read TGCGCCAGCAGCGGATGGACAGGGGCCTCCCAGGAGACCCAGTACTTC. V usage is TRBV5-1 and J usage is TRBJ2-5; 9 positions agree with TRBD1. The germline gives CDR1 SGHRS, CDR2 YFSETQ. This CDR3 spans 16 amino acids. V lost 4 bases to trimming and J lost 5 bases; unmatched junction nucleotides: 12.